A selection of T cell receptor beta chains follows, all from one sample in a study of blood T cells in healthy people across ages. A single record per CDR3 protein comes from TCRdb applying MiXCR to the 5' RACE reads. The sample has hundreds of thousands of distinct CDR3 sequences, 45% to 70% seen once. The sample taken for sequencing was blood. All receptors come from a man aged 40-49 years in good health. CDR3s include the opening cysteine and the closing phenylalanine or tryptophan. The order of the fields is D gene, J gene, V gene, clone size, CDR3 protein, CDR3 DNA. The D gene is left open where the match is weak. Clone size, where shown, is once, few, many, or a class for clones that have expanded.

NA,TRBJ2-5,TRBV7-8,NA,CASSYPEAWTEETQYF,TGTGCCAGCAGCTATCCCGAGGCTTGGACTGAAGAGACCCAGTACTTC
NA,TRBJ1-5,TRBV20-1,NA,CSASFRRNAPQHF,TGCAGTGCTAGCTTCCGTCGCAACGCGCCCCAGCATTTT
NA,TRBJ1-2,TRBV29-1,NA,CSVESLGYGYTF,TGCAGCGTTGAATCCCTGGGCTATGGCTACACCTTC
NA,TRBJ2-7,TRBV3-1,NA,CASSSHAGYNEQYF,TGTGCCAGCAGCTCGCATGCCGGGTACAATGAGCAGTACTTC
NA,TRBJ2-1,TRBV15,NA,CATSRDLGASANEQFF,TGTGCCACCAGCAGAGACCTCGGGGCATCGGCCAATGAGCAGTTCTTC
NA,TRBJ1-1,TRBV6-1,NA,CASTLQLDGSEAFF,TGTGCCAGCACCCTCCAATTGGACGGGTCTGAAGCTTTCTTT
TRBD1,TRBJ1-2,TRBV29-1,NA,CSGIPGQGAGYTF,TGCAGCGGCATACCGGGACAGGGGGCAGGCTACACCTTC
NA,TRBJ1-2,TRBV20-1,once,CSSQRIPRNYGYTF,TGCAGTTCCCAGAGGATCCCGAGAAACTATGGCTACACCTTC
NA,TRBJ2-2,TRBV4-1,NA,CASSQDLPTTGELFF,TGCGCCAGCAGCCAAGATCTCCCTACCACCGGGGAGCTGTTTTTT
TRBD1,TRBJ1-1,TRBV6-5,NA,CASSFLGTGGGRDTEAFF,TGTGCCAGCAGTTTCCTCGGGACAGGTGGGGGGCGTGACACTGAAGCTTTCTTT
NA,TRBJ2-5,TRBV2,few,CAGSRDLQETQYF,TGTGCCGGATCAAGGGACTTGCAAGAGACCCAGTACTTC
TRBD1,TRBJ2-7,TRBV2,NA,CASTTGTGKYHEQYF,TGTGCCAGCACCACGGGGACAGGGAAATACCACGAGCAGTACTTC
NA,TRBJ2-7,TRBV7-9,NA,CASSSRNRAHEQYF,TGTGCCAGCAGCTCGAGAAACAGGGCCCACGAGCAGTACTTC
TRBD1,TRBJ1-1,TRBV29-1,NA,CSVGLLTGGTEAFF,TGCAGCGTTGGGCTGCTGACAGGGGGCACTGAAGCTTTCTTT